This is a list of T cell receptor beta chains from one sample in a study of cytomegalovirus exposure and HLA in healthy donors. Repertoires were generated with immunoSEQ multiplex PCR, while TCRdb's copy carries only in-frame clones and drops some. The repertoire consists of approximately 170,000 clones, with roughly four fifths occurring once and the leading ten covering about 0.69%. The sample taken for sequencing was PBMCs. The receptors come from a female donor in good health and CMV-seronegative. CDR3s leave out the opening cysteine and the closing phenylalanine or tryptophan.

v_call,j_call,cdr3_aa
TRBV18,TRBJ2-2,ASSPRGTGELF
TRBV10-3,TRBJ1-1,AISGGGTEAF
TRBV4-3,TRBJ2-5,ASSQDWQTQY
TRBV7-2,TRBJ2-5,ASSLMLAGYQTQY
TRBV5-4,TRBJ2-3,ASSLERGQFDTDTQY
TRBV9,TRBJ2-6,ASSVGLAGANGLT
TRBV30,TRBJ1-4,AWSVLEKLF
TRBV11-3,TRBJ2-5,ASSHKTGTRFETQY
TRBV11-3,TRBJ2-4,ASSSCRGRPAKNSQY
TRBV4-3,TRBJ1-5,ASSLDREVQPQH
TRBV7-2,TRBJ1-2,ASSFGRGYT
TRBV28,TRBJ1-2,ASSQDSPPNYGYT
TRBV2,TRBJ2-5,ASSVSSGVAQY
TRBV7-7,TRBJ2-5,ASSFGLGSRETQY
TRBV11-1,TRBJ2-3,ASSTGGNTQY
TRBV7-2,TRBJ2-7,ASSRRDRPYEQY
TRBV9,TRBJ2-3,ASSVALGIAASTDTQY
TRBV6-6,TRBJ2-2,SSLAGVTGELF
TRBV10-3,TRBJ2-7,AITGTGGIYEQY
TRBV5-1,TRBJ2-4,ASSLGPSGTANIQY
TRBV7-3,TRBJ2-1,ASSAGTSGRGILRNEQF
TRBV27,TRBJ2-1,ASSLRGTSSNNEQF
TRBV7-9,TRBJ2-2,ASSLSTGGTGELF
TRBV6-6,TRBJ2-3,ASSRRGGAWDTQY
TRBV6-5,TRBJ2-3,ASRWSRVKADTQY
TRBV5-1,TRBJ2-1,ASSFDRERYNEQF
TRBV6-6,TRBJ2-3,ASSIRGSGSTDTQY
TRBV30,TRBJ1-6,AWSFPRWDRVNSPLH
TRBV19,TRBJ1-2,ASGGTLGGGYT
TRBV4-3,TRBJ2-5,ASGVAGSGSETQY
TRBV19,TRBJ1-2,ASSPTGGSYGYT
TRBV30,TRBJ1-3,AWSLRSSGVSGNTIY
TRBV5-1,TRBJ2-1,ASSLRARDRFYNEQF
TRBV4-3,TRBJ2-5,ASSQSTGFLETQY
TRBV10-3,TRBJ1-4,AISDKTGGDEKLF
TRBV7-9,TRBJ2-7,AIESGRGWQY
TRBV7-2,TRBJ1-1,ASSFSPGVTEAF
TRBV30,TRBJ2-3,AWSRGAFGTDTQY
TRBV4-2,TRBJ2-1,ASSQQTSGRVPYNEQF
TRBV9,TRBJ1-2,ASSPEYYLRRPGQGRGYGYT
TRBV28,TRBJ1-6,ASKISRSSYNSPLH
TRBV5-1,TRBJ1-1,ASREGSGTEAF
TRBV15,TRBJ2-5,AVQLAGEETQY
TRBV27,TRBJ1-6,ASSLFPGKESPLH
TRBV18,TRBJ2-3,ASSKTGGATDTQY
TRBV5-1,TRBJ2-3,ASRYSPAGGSADTQY
TRBV28,TRBJ1-6,ASSLPGTVNSPLH
TRBV7-8,TRBJ1-2,ASSPASYGYT
TRBV5-1,TRBJ1-3,ASSLVGIESGNTIY
TRBV6-6,TRBJ1-5,ASSFWGGNQPQH